This TCR beta chain was documented in a study of T cell changes during pregnancy in multiple sclerosis. The germline CDR1 and CDR2 sequences are SGHTA and FQGNSA. This CDR3 is 16 amino acids long. Using immunoSEQ multiplex PCR, the repertoire was profiled, and TCRdb retains in-frame clones only, with some absent. The data hold more than 40,000 clones, with 91% observed a single time. For this clone: The junction shows a germline mismatch at one end, possibly a read error.

The sequence came from a female donor with multiple sclerosis, enrolled in a pregnancy study. This specimen was CD8+ T cells from peripheral blood mononuclear cells, taken after pregnancy. The chain carries TRBV7-2 and TRBJ2-1, with 11 nucleotides matching TRBD2. The CDR3 spells CASSVAGGLPYNEQFF. CDR3 nucleotide sequence: TGTGCCAGCAGCGTAGCGGGGGGGCTGCCCTACAATGAGCAGTTCTTC.